These 26 T cell receptor beta chains share one sample of origin, sequenced in a study of spatial heterogeneity in lung cancer. As to time point: blood at routine non-recurrence follow-up after resection. Each CDR3 protein is one row after TCRdb ran MiXCR on the 5' RACE reads. Of 45,000 to 55,000 distinct CDR3 sequences in the sample, approximately 10% are singletons; the top ten hold roughly 32%. The sequences come from PBMCs, collected at follow-up. All receptors come from a male donor with early-stage non-small cell lung cancer.

The sample holds a few counts of this clonotype. The J gene is TRBJ1-1, the V gene TRBV6-5; tentative D call: TRBD1 (6 bases). The V end lost 4 bases, the J end lost 5 bases, and 14 bases lay between the germline ends. In germline, CDR1 is MNHEY, CDR2 SVGAGI. CDR3 length: 14 amino acids. The CDR3 region is CASSFARGKTEAFF. The CDR3, as DNA: TGTGCCAGCAGTTTCGCCAGGGGAAAAACTGAAGCTTTCTTT.

This clonotype occurred a few times. The CDR3 sequence is CASSRLDGSYEQYF. CDR3 DNA: TGCGCCAGCAGCCGTCTGGACGGCTCCTACGAGCAGTACTTC. The chain combines TRBV5-1 with TRBJ2-7; D call uncertain. The CDR3 runs 14 residues. Germline V gene lookup returns CDR1 SGHRS and CDR2 YFSETQ. Deletions cut 4 bases from V and 0 bases from J, with 11 bases between.

The sample holds many counts of this clonotype. The chain employs TRBV27 and TRBJ1-1; possible D gene TRBD1, 5 bases. V was clipped by 2 bases and J by 3 bases, with 7 bases between them. The CDR3 extends over 13 amino acids. Germline loops: CDR1 MNHEY, CDR2 SMNVEV (reference sequence). CDR3 sequence reads: CASSLGGDTEAFF. CDR3 coding DNA: TGTGCCAGCAGTTTAGGGGGGGACACTGAAGCTTTCTTT.

The genes are TRBV7-2 and TRBJ2-5; D call uncertain. Germline V lookup: CDR1 SGHTA, CDR2 FQGNSA. This CDR3 region has 14 residues. The germline V and J ends were trimmed by 4 bases and 0 bases, with 9 bases remaining between them. In DNA form, the CDR3 reads TGTGCCAGCAGCTCTGGACGGGACCAAGAGACCCAGTACTTC. This sequence encodes CASSSGRDQETQYF.

J is TRBJ1-2 and V is TRBV7-2; D not resolved. V lost 5 bases to trimming and J lost 8 bases, with 15 bases between them. Germline CDR1 is SGHTA and CDR2 is FQGNSA. This CDR3 is 13 amino acids long. As DNA, the CDR3 is TGTGCCAGCAGCACACCGACGGGGTCGGGCTACACCTTC. Residues: CASSTPTGSGYTF.

This clonotype has at least ten counts. The genes are TRBV25-1 and TRBJ2-5; 8 nucleotides line up with TRBD1. Germline CDR1 and CDR2: MGHDK and SYGVNS. V gave up 7 bases and J gave up 7 bases; unmatched junction bases: 8. CDR3 length: 13 residues. The CDR3 here is CASNGQGTSTQYF. The CDR3 nucleotides read TGTGCCAGCAATGGACAGGGAACCTCGACCCAGTACTTC.

This clonotype was seen many times. This chain connects TRBV7-2 to TRBJ2-1; weak D call: TRBD2 (5 bases). The CDR3 runs 13 residues. V lost 0 bases, J lost 8 bases, and 8 bases lay in between. In germline, CDR1 is SGHTA, CDR2 FQGNSA. CDR3 region: CASSLATGDEQFF. In nucleotides, the CDR3 is TGTGCCAGCAGCTTAGCGACCGGGGATGAGCAGTTCTTC.

The V and J genes are TRBV6-6 and TRBJ1-1; possibly TRBD1 for D (5 bases). Germline-derived CDR1 and CDR2 are MNHNY and SVGAGI (reference sequence). The CDR3 is 14 residues long. Trimming took 4 bases from V and 1 from J, leaving 10 bases between them. Written as DNA, the CDR3 is TGTGCCAGCAGTTCCGTAACAGGGAACACTGAAGCTTTCTTT. This gives the protein CASSSVTGNTEAFF.

The chain carries TRBV7-9 and TRBJ2-1, with D possibly being TRBD1 (6 bases). This CDR3 has 13 amino acids. The V gene's germline CDR1 is SEHNR and CDR2 FQNEAQ (reference sequence). V lost 3 bases and J 5 bases, leaving 8 bases between the germline ends. The CDR3 is CASSLNRDNEQFF. The CDR3 coding sequence is TGTGCCAGCAGCTTGAACAGGGACAATGAGCAGTTCTTC.

The gene calls are TRBV29-1 and TRBJ1-5; weak D call: TRBD1 (6 bases). Trimming removed 4 bases from V and 0 bases from J, with 10 bases in between. This CDR3 region has 14 residues. The germline CDR1 and CDR2 sequences are SQVTM and ANQGSEA. CDR3 in DNA: TGCAGCGTTGGTACAGGGAATAGCAATCAGCCCCAGCATTTT. Protein: CSVGTGNSNQPQHF.

This clonotype was observed at least ten times. This rearrangement joins TRBV7-9 to TRBJ1-4, with a possible D match to TRBD1 (5 bases). Trimming cost V 2 bases and J 5 bases, with 9 bases left between them. Germline V gene lookup returns CDR1 SEHNR and CDR2 FQNEAQ (reference sequence). The CDR3 is made up of 14 amino acids. The CDR3 loop is CASSLQGTNEKLFF. CDR3 DNA: TGTGCCAGCAGCTTACAAGGGACGAATGAAAAACTGTTTTTT.

The table lists this clonotype with many counts. The gene calls are TRBV3-1 and TRBJ1-5; D is uncertain. Germline-derived CDR1 and CDR2 are LGHDT and YNNKEL (reference sequence). The CDR3 spans 13 residues. V lost 1 base and J 6 bases, leaving 7 bases between the germline ends. The CDR3 nucleotides read TGTGCCAGCAGCCAAGGGGTTCGTCAGCCCCAGCATTTT. It is translated as CASSQGVRQPQHF. The variable domain in full, with the rest retrieved from reference TRBV3-1 and TRBJ1-5, is DTAVSQTPKYLVTQMGNDKSIKCEQNLGHDTMYWYKQDSKKFLKIMFSYNNKELIINETVPNRFSPKSPDKAHLNLHINSLELGDSAVYFCASSQGVRQPQHFGDGTRLSIL.

This clonotype was picked up a small number of times. This chain joins TRBV20-1 and TRBJ1-5, with D hard to call. V shed 8 bases and J shed 5 bases, with 19 bases lying between them. The germline V gene has CDR1 DFQATT and CDR2 SNEGSKA (reference sequence). This CDR3 comprises 14 residues. The CDR3 DNA reads TGCAGTACCGGCCGTGGCCAGCGATATCAGCCCCAGCATTTT. Encoded protein: CSTGRGQRYQPQHF.

This clonotype was seen many times. The CDR3 region has the DNA TGTGCCAGCCTAATAGGGACTGCTTCCTATGGCTACACCTTC. Its translation: CASLIGTASYGYTF. The V gene is TRBV6-1, the J gene TRBJ1-2; a weak D match, TRBD1 (5 bases). Trimming took 8 bases from V and 4 from J, leaving 17 bases between them. The CDR3 runs 14 residues. Germline V gene lookup returns CDR1 MNHNS and CDR2 SASEGT.

V is TRBV10-3 and J is TRBJ2-3, with 8 bases lining up with TRBD2. The J segment lost 0 bases and the V segment lost 7 bases, leaving 3 bases of the junction unmatched. Germline V gene sequence: CDR1 ENHRY, CDR2 SYGVKD. This CDR3 has 14 residues. The CDR3 DNA is TGTGCCATCACGAGCGGGAGAAGCACAGATACGCAGTATTTT. Its protein product is CAITSGRSTDTQYF.

This clonotype showed up many times. The V gene is TRBV29-1, the J gene TRBJ2-1; D unclear. Trimming took off 4 bases at V and 5 bases at J, with 15 bases between the two ends. Per germline, CDR1 SQVTM and CDR2 ANQGSEA. CDR3 length: 14 residues. CDR3 sequence: CSVVQLLIDNEQFF. CDR3 nucleotides: TGCAGCGTTGTGCAGCTGTTAATTGACAATGAGCAGTTCTTC.

This clonotype has a count of ten or more. This chain joins TRBV12-3 or TRBV12-4 and TRBJ2-7, with TRBD1 matching over 8 bases. CDR3 length: 14 amino acids. With V trimmed by 5 bases and J by 2 bases, 5 bases remained unmatched. The CDR3 DNA sequence: TGTGCCAGCAGTCGAACAGGGGGGCCCTACGAGCAGTACTTC. Encoded protein: CASSRTGGPYEQYF.

This clonotype was seen at least ten times. This chain links TRBV6-2 or TRBV6-3 with TRBJ2-1; D might be TRBD2 (5 bases). The CDR3 is made up of 15 amino acids. The V and J ends lost 5 bases and 6 bases respectively, with 17 bases between them. Germline lookup yields CDR1 MNHEY and CDR2 SVGEGT. The CDR3: CASSRGRGRGNEQFF. The CDR3 region has the DNA TGTGCCAGCAGTCGAGGTCGGGGTCGGGGCAATGAGCAGTTCTTC.

The rearrangement uses TRBV6-5 and TRBJ1-1; D not certain. V shed 0 bases and J shed 4 bases, with 9 bases lying between them. The CDR3 consists of 14 residues. Germline V gene sequence: CDR1 MNHEY, CDR2 SVGAGI. The DNA of the CDR3 is TGTGCCAGCAGTTACTCGCGGACGAGCACTGAAGCTTTCTTT. Residues: CASSYSRTSTEAFF.

This clonotype was counted between two and nine times. The chain employs TRBV7-2 and TRBJ1-1; maybe TRBD1 (5 bases). The CDR3 is 12 amino acids. V lost 8 bases, J lost 0 bases, and 7 bases lay in between. Per the germline V gene, CDR1 is SGHTA and CDR2 is FQGNSA. Here the CDR3 reads CASGTMNTEAFF. CDR3 nucleotides: TGTGCCAGCGGGACCATGAACACTGAAGCTTTCTTT.

This clonotype was observed a few times. CDR3 loop: CSASDRTSGRTGELFF. The CDR3 nucleotides are TGCAGTGCTAGCGATCGGACTAGCGGGAGAACCGGGGAGCTGTTTTTT. The genes are TRBV20-1 and TRBJ2-2; 13 nucleotides line up with TRBD2. Germline CDR1 DFQATT, CDR2 SNEGSKA (reference sequence). This CDR3 contains 16 residues. The V segment lost 3 bases and the J segment 5 bases; nucleotides outside the gene matches: 6.

V usage is TRBV3-2 and J usage is TRBJ2-1; the table's D call, TRBD2, was not checked against the DNA. TRBV3-2 is labeled a pseudogene. This CDR3 spans 15 amino acids. CDR3: CASRRTSDKYNKQFF. CDR3 coding DNA: TGTGCCAGCAGACGGACTAGCGATAAATACAATAAGCAGTTCTTC.

This clonotype was seen repeatedly, ten times or more. The chain employs TRBV12-3 or TRBV12-4 and TRBJ2-4; D could derive from TRBD1 or TRBD2 (6 bases each). V lost 7 bases and J 3 bases, leaving 13 bases between the germline ends. The CDR3 runs to 14 residues. For the CDR3, the DNA is TGTGCCAGCATCAAGGGGGGTGACAAAAACATTCAGTACTTC. This gives the protein CASIKGGDKNIQYF.

This clonotype has ten or more counts. V gene TRBV5-1 combines with J gene TRBJ2-7; the D gene is possibly TRBD2 (5 bases). Looked up from germline, CDR1 is SGHRS and CDR2 is YFSETQ. The germline V and J ends were trimmed by 4 bases and 5 bases, with 13 bases remaining between them. The CDR3 is 13 residues long. Here the CDR3 reads CASSPPGSDEQYF. The CDR3 nucleotides are TGCGCCAGCAGCCCACCGGGGTCTGACGAGCAGTACTTC.

This clonotype was seen ten or more times. The chain has TRBV29-1 and TRBJ2-3, with unresolved D. The V gene lost 6 bases and the J gene lost 6 bases, with 10 bases spanning the gap. This CDR3 is 11 amino acids long. Per the germline V gene, CDR1 is SQVTM and CDR2 is ANQGSEA. CDR3 residues: CSVLIGDTQYF. In DNA, the CDR3 is TGCAGCGTGTTAATAGGGGATACGCAGTATTTT.

This clonotype was detected ten times or more. This chain joins TRBV6-2 or TRBV6-3 and TRBJ2-3; D is uncertain. V was trimmed by 5 bases and J by 0 bases, leaving 6 bases between them. Germline V gives CDR1 MNHEY, CDR2 SVGEGT. The CDR3 is 13 residues long. CDR3 bases: TGTGCCAGCAGTATAACTAGCACAGATACGCAGTATTTT. Its translation: CASSITSTDTQYF.